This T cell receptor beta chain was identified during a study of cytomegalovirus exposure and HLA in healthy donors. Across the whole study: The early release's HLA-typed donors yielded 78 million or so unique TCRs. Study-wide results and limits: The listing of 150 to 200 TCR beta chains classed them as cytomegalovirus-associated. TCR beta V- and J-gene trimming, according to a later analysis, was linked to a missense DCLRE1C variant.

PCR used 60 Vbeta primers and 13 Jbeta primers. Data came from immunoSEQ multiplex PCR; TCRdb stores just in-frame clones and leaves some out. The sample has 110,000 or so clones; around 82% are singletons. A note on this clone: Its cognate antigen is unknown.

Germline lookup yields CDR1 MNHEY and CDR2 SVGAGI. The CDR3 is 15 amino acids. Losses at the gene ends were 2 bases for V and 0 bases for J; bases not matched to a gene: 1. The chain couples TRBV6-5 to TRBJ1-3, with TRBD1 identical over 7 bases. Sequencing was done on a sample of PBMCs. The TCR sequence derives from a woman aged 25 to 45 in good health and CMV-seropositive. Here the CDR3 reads CASSYTGVSGNTIYF. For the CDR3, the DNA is TGTGCCAGCAGTTACACAGGGGTCTCTGGAAACACCATATATTTT.